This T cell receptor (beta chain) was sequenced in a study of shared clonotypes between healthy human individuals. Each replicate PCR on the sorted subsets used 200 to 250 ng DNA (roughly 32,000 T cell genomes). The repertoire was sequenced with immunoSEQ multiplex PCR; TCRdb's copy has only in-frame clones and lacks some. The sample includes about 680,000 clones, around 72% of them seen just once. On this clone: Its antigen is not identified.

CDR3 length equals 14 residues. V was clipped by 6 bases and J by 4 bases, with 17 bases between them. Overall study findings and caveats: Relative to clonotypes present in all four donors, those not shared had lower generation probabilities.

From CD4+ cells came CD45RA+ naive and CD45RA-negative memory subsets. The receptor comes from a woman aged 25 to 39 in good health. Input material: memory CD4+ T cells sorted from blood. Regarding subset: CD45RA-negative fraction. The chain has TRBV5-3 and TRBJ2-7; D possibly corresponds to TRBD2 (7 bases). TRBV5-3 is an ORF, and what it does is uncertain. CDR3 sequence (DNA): TGTGCCAGAACCCGCCCGGGGGGCGAGTACGAGCAGTACTTC. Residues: CARTRPGGEYEQYF.